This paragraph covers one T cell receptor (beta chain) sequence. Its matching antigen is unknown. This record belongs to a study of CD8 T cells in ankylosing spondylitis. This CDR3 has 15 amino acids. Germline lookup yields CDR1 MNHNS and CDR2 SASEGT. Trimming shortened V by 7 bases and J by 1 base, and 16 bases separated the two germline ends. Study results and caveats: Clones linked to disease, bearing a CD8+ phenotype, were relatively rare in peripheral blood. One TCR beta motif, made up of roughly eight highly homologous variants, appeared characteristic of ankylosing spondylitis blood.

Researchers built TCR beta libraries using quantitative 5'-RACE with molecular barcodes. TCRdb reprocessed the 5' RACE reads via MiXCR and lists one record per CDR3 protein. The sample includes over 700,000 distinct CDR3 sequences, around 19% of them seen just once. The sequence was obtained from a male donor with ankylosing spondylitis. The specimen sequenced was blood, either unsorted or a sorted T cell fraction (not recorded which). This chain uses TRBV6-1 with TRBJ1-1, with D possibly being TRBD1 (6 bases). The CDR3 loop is CASKRRGAENTEAFF. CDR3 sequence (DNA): TGTGCCAGCAAAAGGAGGGGGGCGGAGAACACTGAAGCTTTCTTT.